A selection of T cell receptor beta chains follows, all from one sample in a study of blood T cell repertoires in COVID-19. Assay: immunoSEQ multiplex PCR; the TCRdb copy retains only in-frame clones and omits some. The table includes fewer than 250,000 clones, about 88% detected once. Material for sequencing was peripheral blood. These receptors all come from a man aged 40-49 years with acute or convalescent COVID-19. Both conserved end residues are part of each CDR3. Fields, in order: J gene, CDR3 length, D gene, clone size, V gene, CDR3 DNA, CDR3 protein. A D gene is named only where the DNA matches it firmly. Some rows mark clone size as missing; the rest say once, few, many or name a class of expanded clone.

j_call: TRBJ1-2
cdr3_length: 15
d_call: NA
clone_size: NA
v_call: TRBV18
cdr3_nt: TGTGCCAGCTCGCCGCCACTCATGGGGCTCTATGGCTACACCTTC
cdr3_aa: CASSPPLMGLYGYTF

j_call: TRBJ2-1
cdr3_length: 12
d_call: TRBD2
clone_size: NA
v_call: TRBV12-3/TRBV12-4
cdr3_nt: TGTGCCAGCGGACTAGCGGGAGGTGAGCAGTTCTTC
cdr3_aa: CASGLAGGEQFF

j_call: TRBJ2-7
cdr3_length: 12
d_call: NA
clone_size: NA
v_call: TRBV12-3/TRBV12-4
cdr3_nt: TGTGCCAGCAGTTTGGCGGGTTACGAGCAGTACTTC
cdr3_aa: CASSLAGYEQYF

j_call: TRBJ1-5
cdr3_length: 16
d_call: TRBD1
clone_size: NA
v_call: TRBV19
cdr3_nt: TGTGCCAGTAGTAGCCAGACAGGGTATAGCAATCAGCCCCAGCATTTT
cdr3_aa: CASSSQTGYSNQPQHF

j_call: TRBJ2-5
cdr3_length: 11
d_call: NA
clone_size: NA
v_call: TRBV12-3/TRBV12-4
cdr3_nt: TGTGCCAGCAGTTTGGGCGAGACCCAGTACTTC
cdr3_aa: CASSLGETQYF

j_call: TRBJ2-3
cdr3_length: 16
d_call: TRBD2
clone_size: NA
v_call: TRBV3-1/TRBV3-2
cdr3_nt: TGTGCCAGCAGCCCGTGGACTAGCGGGGGGTTAGATACGCAGTATTTT
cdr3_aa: CASSPWTSGGLDTQYF

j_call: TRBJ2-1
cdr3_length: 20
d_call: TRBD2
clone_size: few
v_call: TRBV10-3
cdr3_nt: TGTGCCATCAGTGATCCAACGGGACTAGCGGGAAGTAGGTCCTACAATGAGCAGTTCTTC
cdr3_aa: CAISDPTGLAGSRSYNEQFF

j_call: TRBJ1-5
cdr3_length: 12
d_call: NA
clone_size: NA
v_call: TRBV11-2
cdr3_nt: TGTGCCAGCAGCTCAGGTCCTCAGCCCCAGCATTTT
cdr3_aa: CASSSGPQPQHF

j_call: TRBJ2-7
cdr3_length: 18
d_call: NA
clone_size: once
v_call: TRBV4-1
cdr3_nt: TGCGCCAGCAGCCAACCCTACCGAGCAGGGGACATAACCTACGAGCAGTACTTC
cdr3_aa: CASSQPYRAGDITYEQYF

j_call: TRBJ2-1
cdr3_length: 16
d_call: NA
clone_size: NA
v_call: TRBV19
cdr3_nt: TGTGCCAGTAGTATGGGGGGACTGGACTCCTACAATGAGCAGTTCTTC
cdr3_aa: CASSMGGLDSYNEQFF

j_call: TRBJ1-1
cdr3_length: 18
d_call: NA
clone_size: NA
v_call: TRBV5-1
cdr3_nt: TGCGCCAGCAGCTTGGCCGGGACACCAGGGCCCTTTAACACTGAAGCTTTCTTT
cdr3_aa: CASSLAGTPGPFNTEAFF

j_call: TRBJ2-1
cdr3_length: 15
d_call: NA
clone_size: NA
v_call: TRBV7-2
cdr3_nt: TGTGCCAGCAGCTTAGGGGGAGAAGGGTACAATGAGCAGTTCTTC
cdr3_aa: CASSLGGEGYNEQFF

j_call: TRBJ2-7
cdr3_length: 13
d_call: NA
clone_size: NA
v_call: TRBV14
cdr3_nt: TGTGCCAGCAGACGGCAAGGGGGTTCCGAGCAGTACTTC
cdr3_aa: CASRRQGGSEQYF

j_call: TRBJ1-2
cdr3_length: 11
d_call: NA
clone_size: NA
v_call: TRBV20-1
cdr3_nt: TGCAGTGCTCTCAGGGGCCATGGCTACACCTTC
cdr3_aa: CSALRGHGYTF

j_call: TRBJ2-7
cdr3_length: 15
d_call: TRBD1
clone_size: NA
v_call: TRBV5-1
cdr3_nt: TGCGCCAGCAGTCCAGGGGGCTCCAACGGCTACGAGCAGTACTTC
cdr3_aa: CASSPGGSNGYEQYF

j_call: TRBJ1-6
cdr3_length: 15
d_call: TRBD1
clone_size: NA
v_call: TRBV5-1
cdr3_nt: TGCGCCAGCAGCCCCTACAGGGGATGGGATTCACCCCTCCACTTT
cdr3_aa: CASSPYRGWDSPLHF

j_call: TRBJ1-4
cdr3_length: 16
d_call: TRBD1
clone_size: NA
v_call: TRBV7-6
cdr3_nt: TGTGCCAGCAGCTTGATTGCCGGGACAGGGGGTGAAAAACTGTTTTTT
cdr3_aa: CASSLIAGTGGEKLFF

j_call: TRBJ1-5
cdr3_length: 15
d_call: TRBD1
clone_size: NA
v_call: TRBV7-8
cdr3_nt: TGTGCCAGCAGCTTAGCGGGACAGGGCGGACAGCCCCAGCATTTT
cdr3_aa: CASSLAGQGGQPQHF

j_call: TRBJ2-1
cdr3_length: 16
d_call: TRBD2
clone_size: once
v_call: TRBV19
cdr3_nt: TGTGCCAGTAGTAGGCTAGCGGGAAATGCGTACAATGAGCAGTTCTTC
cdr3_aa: CASSRLAGNAYNEQFF

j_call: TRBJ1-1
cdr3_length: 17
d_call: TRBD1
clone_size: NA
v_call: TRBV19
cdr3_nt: TGTGCCAGTAGTATTTCCCCCGGGACAGGGGGCAGCACTGAAGCTTTCTTT
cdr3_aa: CASSISPGTGGSTEAFF

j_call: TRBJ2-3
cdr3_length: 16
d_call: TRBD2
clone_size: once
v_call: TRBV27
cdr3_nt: TGTGCCAGCAGTTCCGCTAGCGGGGGGGCTCCTGATACGCAGTATTTT
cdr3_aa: CASSSASGGAPDTQYF

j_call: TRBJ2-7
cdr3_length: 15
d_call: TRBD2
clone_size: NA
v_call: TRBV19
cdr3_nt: TGTGCCAGTAGTATGACTAGCGGGGGGGCCCACGAGCAGTACTTC
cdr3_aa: CASSMTSGGAHEQYF

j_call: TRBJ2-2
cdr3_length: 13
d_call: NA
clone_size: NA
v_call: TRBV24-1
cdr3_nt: TGTGCCACCAGTGACATGCGGGACGGGGAGCTGTTTTTT
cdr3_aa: CATSDMRDGELFF

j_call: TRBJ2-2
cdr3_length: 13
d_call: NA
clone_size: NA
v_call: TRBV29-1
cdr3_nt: TGCAGCTCAGCTGATGGGCACACCGGGGAGCTGTTTTTT
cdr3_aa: CSSADGHTGELFF

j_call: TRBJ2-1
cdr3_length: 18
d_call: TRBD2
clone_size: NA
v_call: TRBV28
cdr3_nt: TGTGCCAGCACCCTTTGGGGGGGGTCGGAGGGGATAGAGAATGAGCAGTTCTTC
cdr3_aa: CASTLWGGSEGIENEQFF

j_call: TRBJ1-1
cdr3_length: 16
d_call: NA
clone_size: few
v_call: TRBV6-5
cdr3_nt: TGTGCCAGCAGTTACGGTTTCCAGGGCCCGAACACTGAAGCTTTCTTT
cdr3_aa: CASSYGFQGPNTEAFF

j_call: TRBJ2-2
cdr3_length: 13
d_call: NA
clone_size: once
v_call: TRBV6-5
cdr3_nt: TGTGCCAGCAGTACCCCTACCGCCGGGGAGCTGTTTTTT
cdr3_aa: CASSTPTAGELFF

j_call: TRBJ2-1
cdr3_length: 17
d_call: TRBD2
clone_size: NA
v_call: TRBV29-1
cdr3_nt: TGCAGCGTTGAAGATATGGCGGGAGGGCCTGAATACAATGAGCAGTTCTTC
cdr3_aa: CSVEDMAGGPEYNEQFF

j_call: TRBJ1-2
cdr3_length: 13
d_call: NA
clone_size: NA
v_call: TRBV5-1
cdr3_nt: TGCGCCAGCAGTCTACAGGGTCACTATGGCTACACCTTC
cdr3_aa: CASSLQGHYGYTF